This TCR beta chain was identified during a study of cytomegalovirus exposure and HLA in healthy donors (dated by TCRdb to the late 2010s). About the investigation overall: In an earlier analysis of under 750 of the donors, 276 Gb of sequence data and some 100 million unique TCR beta sequences from about 180 million T cells were reported. An early release covering 500 to 750 HLA-typed donors comprised 250 to 350 gigabases of sequencing data and roughly 86 million unique TCR sequences. Among the 398 genotyped donors, about 85% belonged to the genetic ancestry cluster associated with self-reported Caucasian donors. The aim of the study was to test whether cataloging public T cell receptors could identify signatures of past pathogen exposure. The T cell repertoires of under 700 subjects were profiled by immunosequencing and related to cytomegalovirus serostatus. In addition to the first cohort of 666 subjects, a separate validation cohort of 120 different subjects was used. The study combined high-throughput TCR immunosequencing, statistical association of individual TCRs with disease status, and machine learning to predict cytomegalovirus infection status. A later analysis re-analyzed previously published TCR beta repertoires from 660 or so donors and added high-resolution HLA genotyping to study TCR occurrence patterns. Rather than using new phenotypic data, the later analysis identified candidate immune exposures from TCR beta sequences and from how often those sequences occurred across donors. To decide whether each TCR beta V gene segment behaved as functional or pseudogenic, an earlier analysis of some 600 of the donors relied on high-throughput TCR beta sequencing. Donor age, sex, ethnicity and CMV serostatus were compiled alongside the repertoire data. A later genetic analysis used genome-wide SNP genotypes for about 60% of the roughly 670 donors, treating that subset as a discovery cohort. All discovery cohort repertoires had been generated using a single sequencing platform. Class I and class II HLA loci were covered by the typing at four-digit resolution. The number of typed donors differed by locus: about 620-640 for A, B, C, DRB1 and DQB1; 522 for DQA1; roughly 600 for DPA1; and around 470 for DPB1. Roughly 5 DR-DQ haplotypes were handled as single units for association and clustering, since linkage in the cohort was strong. Among a few hundred genotyped donors of the cohort, an average of 235,054 unique TCR beta nucleotide sequences were sequenced per donor, approximately 20% of them non-productive.

What the authors observed across the whole study: A later analysis found that TCR association rates varied across HLA loci, with DRB1 alleles showing the most associated TCRs and HLA-C alleles the fewest. The authors suggested that the approach could potentially be generalized to other disease states and immunological phenotypes. A cluster of highly shared sequence variants was judged likely to represent a technical artifact of the sequencing pipeline. A later genetic analysis reported fewer N-insertions in productive TCRs among donors in an Asian-associated ancestry cluster than the roughly 700-donor mean. Linkage disequilibrium might explain the correlated functional status among segregating V segments, but an unknown experimental factor could not be ruled out. Assigning TCR associations to individual alleles was difficult when HLA alleles, especially DR and DQ, strongly co-occurred. Across donors, most TCR sequences were observed very rarely, whereas some public TCRs were present in many individuals. Cytomegalovirus status was reported to be diagnosed by the classifier with high specificity and sensitivity in both the original and validation cohorts. Because some donors lacked HLA typing at each locus, the association tests relied only on the typed subset. According to a later analysis, most CMV-associated TCR beta chains appeared to be HLA-restricted, and the HLA associations seemed to be driven largely by CMV exposure. Because the 87-base-pair reads could not distinguish some IMGT-functional V segments, including TRBV6-2 and TRBV6-3, those segments were excluded. In a later analysis, 16,951 TCR beta sequences were associated with specific HLA alleles at a false discovery rate of 0.05. In this cohort, only TCR beta chains were sequenced, and detectable features were limited by the absence of alpha or paired-chain data. Fewer than 20 rarely observed V segments, including chromosome 9 orphons, were excluded from the earlier analysis of about 500 of the donors because counts were too low. In a later analysis, HLA-associated TCR beta chains were found to be more clonally expanded and to have lower generation probabilities than equally common non-associated chains. Three of the identified cytomegalovirus-associated TCR beta chains were confirmed in vitro to be specific for cytomegalovirus antigens. Roughly uniform sequencing depth across donors was assumed in presence/absence analyses, although this assumption may not hold. In a later analysis, several top co-occurrence clusters were reported to appear linked to parvovirus B19, influenza, CMV and Epstein-Barr virus. An earlier analysis of 450 to 750 of the donors showed that most TCR beta V segments appeared in productive rearrangements either about 87% or about 30% of the time, which broadly matched IMGT annotations. An association between a missense DCLRE1C variant and V-gene and J-gene trimming of TCR beta chains was found in a later genetic analysis and replicated in an independent cohort. A further reported finding was that TCR beta sequences accurately predicted the HLA-A and HLA-B alleles for most subjects in the first cohort. Immune exposure information for the cohort was limited to CMV serostatus. The study gave a list of under 200 TCR beta chains associated with cytomegalovirus.

This clone appeared a few times. Its target antigen remains unknown. No qualities accompany the bases; no much larger clone lies one base away. The cohort comprised around 690 healthy bone marrow donors. Cohort members were all nominally healthy when sampled, although unrecorded immune exposures were likely present. The donor tested CMV seropositive, placing the donor among the approximately 310 seropositive members of the cohort. A peripheral blood sample was collected from each donor, and TCR beta sequencing was performed on peripheral blood mononuclear cells. Genomic DNA was extracted from the blood cell samples with the Qiagen DNeasy Blood Extraction Kit. Receptor amplification or capture employed the immunoSEQ multiplex PCR assay. For the multiplex PCR, a mixture combining 60 forward primers for TCR Vbeta segments and 13 reverse primers for TCR Jbeta segments was used. A multiplex PCR assay on genomic DNA amplified the CDR3 region of rearranged TCR beta genes. The amplified TCR beta libraries were sequenced on the Illumina HiSeq System as 87-base-pair reads. The authors' analysis ran thus. In a later analysis, 77 million or so unique TCR beta chains were counted across the roughly 610 repertoires, and some 10 million of these chains were shared by at least two donors. Raw reads were error-corrected and collapsed into unique sequences by a nearest-neighbor algorithm in which closely related sequences were merged to remove PCR and sequencing errors. V, D and J gene segments were assigned by aligning CDR3 sequences to IMGT reference sequences. For a sequence to be retained, a match of at least six nucleotides was required to both a V gene segment and a J gene segment. A rearrangement was called productive if the CDR3 had no stop codons and remained in frame with V and J, and every other rearrangement was called non-productive. Following IMGT convention, CDR3 was defined as the stretch from the second conserved V-encoded cysteine up to the conserved J-encoded phenylalanine. Sequences without an unambiguous match to a single V gene segment were excluded from the earlier analysis of 500 to 700 of the donors. An earlier analysis of approximately 590 of the donors classified V segments as functional when productive rearrangements were above 56.7% and as segregating when the standard deviation between donors was above 5%. A statistical classification framework was developed to diagnose cytomegalovirus status using the catalog of TCR beta chain sequences. V and J gene assignment, in a later analysis, came from comparing TCR nucleotide sequences with IMGT/GENE-DB human TR gene sequences. In a later analysis, CDR3 sequences and most-parsimonious VDJ recombination scenarios were assigned using the TCRdist pipeline. In a later analysis, each TCR beta chain was defined by its CDR3 amino acid sequence together with its V-gene family, and reads lacking a unique V-gene family were excluded. To address suspected cross-contamination and a sequencing artifact, a later analysis removed under 600 highly shared, low-generation-probability nucleotide sequences. In a later analysis, a clonal expansion index was calculated for each public chain from normalized within-repertoire ranks of inferred template counts. Generation probabilities in a later analysis came from a VDJ recombination model fitted to out-of-frame rearrangements, and those results were checked against IGoR. In a later analysis, hypergeometric tests were used to score TCR-TCR, TCR-HLA and TCR-CMV co-occurrence, with a repertoire-size bias correction applied to TCR pairs. A later analysis estimated false discovery rates by permuting HLA or CMV assignments 20 times. In a later analysis, co-occurring TCRs were grouped with DBSCAN, and TCRdist sequence similarity was added when clustering was performed within HLA-allele-positive subsets. Repertoires with fewer than 30,000 or more than 120,000 public chains, plus five repertoires with anomalous nucleotide sharing, were excluded from co-occurrence clustering. This immuneACCESS table, as held by TCRdb, lists in-frame sequences with V and J called but not all clones. Of the missing ones, under half trace to an unresolved V gene in checked studies; the others have no known cause. V, J and clone size are taken as reported in that table, and D and trimming were inferred from the DNA itself. The sample profile shows around 110,000 clones; around 70% of them were found once. The ten largest account for 8.5% to 9.5% of the sample.

The trim is 7 bases for V and 7 bases for J, with a gap of 17 bases between the germline ends. From its cysteine to its phenylalanine, the CDR3 spans 14 amino acids. Only CDR3 DNA is held: 42 bases, read in frame from base 1. The germline V gene (reference sequence) yields LNHDA for CDR1 and SQIVND for CDR2. The sample consisted of PBMCs. This chain is built from TRBV19 and TRBJ1-3; no D segment can be confidently identified. The TCR sequence derives from a man aged 30 to 45 in good health and CMV-seropositive. The CDR3 reads as follows: CASNVRSSGNTIYF. The DNA reads TGTGCCAGTAATGTCCGGAGCAGTGGGAACACCATATATTTT.